These 29 T cell receptor beta chains share one sample of origin, sequenced in a study of T cell clones after liver transplantation. TCRdb's copy holds only in-frame clones and misses some; the assay was immunoSEQ multiplex PCR. This sample has 77,000 or so clones, with about four fifths found just once. The source material was CD4+ T cells from blood, sampled 12 months after liver transplant. The receptors here all came from a human patient who received a liver transplant. Some T cells may be the graft donor's.

The chain has TRBV4-1 and TRBJ1-2; a weak D match, TRBD1 (5 bases). There are 15 residues in the CDR3. The germline CDR1 and CDR2 sequences are MGHRA and YSYEKL. V dropped 1 base and J dropped 1 base, with 10 bases sitting between them. The CDR3 sequence is CASSQGERGNYGYTF. The DNA for the CDR3 is TGCGCCAGCAGCCAAGGGGAAAGGGGTAACTATGGCTACACCTTC.

This rearrangement joins TRBV6-5 to TRBJ1-1; possible D gene TRBD1, 5 bases. The ends were cut back, 7 bases at V and 3 bases at J, with 15 bases in the middle. CDR1 and CDR2 from the germline V gene are MNHEY and SVGAGI. This CDR3 contains 14 residues. The CDR3 reads CASMNTGGYTEAFF. DNA of the CDR3: TGTGCCAGCATGAATACGGGGGGGTACACTGAAGCTTTCTTT.

This chain connects TRBV9 to TRBJ2-1; D call uncertain. This CDR3 is built from 15 residues. Germline CDR1 SGDLS, CDR2 YYNGEE. V was cut by 0 bases and J by 1 base, with 8 bases left in between. CDR3: CASSVGQHSYNEQFF. The DNA of the CDR3 is TGTGCCAGCAGCGTAGGTCAGCATTCCTACAATGAGCAGTTCTTC.

V is TRBV6-1 and J is TRBJ1-3; D might be TRBD1 (5 bases). V was cut by 11 bases and J by 2 bases, with 19 bases left in between. Germline V lookup: CDR1 MNHNS, CDR2 SASEGT. This CDR3 is built from 15 residues. CDR3 sequence: CALSPGRPPGNTIYF. DNA for the CDR3: TGTGCCTTATCTCCGGGACGGCCGCCTGGAAACACCATATATTTT.

This clone was recorded a few times. V and J are TRBV11-2 and TRBJ1-2, with D unclear. V was clipped by 2 bases and J by 5 bases, with 24 bases between them. The length of the CDR3 is 18 residues. The germline gives CDR1 SGHAT, CDR2 FQNNGV. The CDR3: CASSLRNRLSDGDYGYTF. In nucleotides, the CDR3 is TGTGCCAGCAGCTTAAGAAACCGGCTTTCAGACGGGGATTATGGCTACACCTTC. The full variable domain, rest sourced from reference TRBV11-2 and TRBJ1-2, is EAGVAQSPRYKIIEKRQSVAFWCNPISGHATLYWYQQILGQGPKLLIQFQNNGVVDDSQLPKDRFSAERLKGVDSTLKIQPAKLEDSAVYLCASSLRNRLSDGDYGYTFGSGTRLTVV.

The V and J genes are TRBV18 and TRBJ2-5; D is perhaps TRBD1 or TRBD2 (5 bases each). The CDR3 length is 14 residues. The germline CDR1 and CDR2 sequences are KGHSH and LQKENI. The V and J ends lost 1 base and 5 bases respectively, with 11 bases between them. The CDR3 protein is CASSPQGDGETQYF. CDR3 DNA sequence: TGTGCCAGCTCACCACAAGGGGACGGGGAGACCCAGTACTTC.

The J gene is TRBJ2-7, the V gene TRBV28; D possibly matches TRBD1 or TRBD2 (5 bases each). The germline CDR1 and CDR2 sequences are MDHEN and SYDVKM. V gave up 7 bases and J gave up 3 bases, with 13 bases separating them. The CDR3 is 13 amino acids. In DNA, the CDR3 is TGTGCCAGCACAGGGTTGGGGGTCTACGAGCAGTACTTC. Translation: CASTGLGVYEQYF.

The genes are TRBV2 and TRBJ2-5; D is perhaps TRBD1 (5 bases). V lost 6 bases, J lost 3 bases, and 11 bases lay in between. Germline CDR1 and CDR2: SNHLY and FYNNEI. The CDR3 extends over 13 amino acids. The CDR3 here is CASSRDLKETQYF. DNA of the CDR3: TGTGCCAGCAGCAGGGATCTTAAAGAGACCCAGTACTTC.

This clone was counted only a few times. This sequence joins TRBV30 and TRBJ1-2, with D possibly being TRBD1 (5 bases). The germline gives CDR1 GTSNPN, CDR2 SVGIG (reference sequence). The V and J ends lost 2 bases and 7 bases respectively, with 11 bases between them. The CDR3 consists of 12 residues. CDR3 bases: TGTGCCTGGAGTTTTCTGGGGGGTGGCTACACCTTC. Translating it yields CAWSFLGGGYTF.

This clone has a handful of counts. The chain has TRBV7-9 and TRBJ1-1, with 10 bases aligning to TRBD1. The CDR3 length is 15 residues. Germline V lookup: CDR1 SEHNR, CDR2 FQNEAQ (reference sequence). Germline trimming cut 1 base from V and 5 bases from J; bases unmatched to any gene: 4. Written as DNA, the CDR3 is TGTGCCAGCAGCTTAGGGACAGGGGGTGGAACTGAAGCTTTCTTT. Its protein is CASSLGTGGGTEAFF. Filled out from reference TRBV7-9 and TRBJ1-1, the complete variable domain reads DTGVSQNPRHKITKRGQNVTFRCDPISEHNRLYWYRQTLGQGPEFLTYFQNEAQLEKSRLLSDRFSAERPKGSFSTLEIQRTEQGDSAMYLCASSLGTGGGTEAFFGQGTRLTVV.

V and J are TRBV5-5 and TRBJ2-1; either TRBD1 or TRBD2 may supply D (5 bases each). V was cut by 4 bases and J by 3 bases, with 11 bases left in between. This CDR3 spans 14 amino acids. Per germline, CDR1 SGHKS and CDR2 YYEKEE (reference sequence). Here the CDR3 reads CASSPGTRYNEQFF. The CDR3 DNA reads as TGTGCCAGCAGCCCCGGGACCCGCTACAATGAGCAGTTCTTC.

V and J are TRBV5-4 and TRBJ2-5; the D gene is possibly TRBD2 (7 bases). V was shortened by 6 bases and J by 0 bases, with 12 bases between the two germline ends. The germline V gene has CDR1 SGHNT and CDR2 YYREEE (reference sequence). There are 14 residues in the CDR3. The CDR3 loop is CASTRGANQETQYF. Written as DNA, the CDR3 is TGTGCCAGCACCCGGGGGGCTAACCAAGAGACCCAGTACTTC.

The V gene is TRBV7-2, the J gene TRBJ2-1, with 9 positions matching TRBD2. Losses at the gene ends were 5 bases for V and 7 bases for J; bases not matched to a gene: 6. Looked up from germline, CDR1 is SGHTA and CDR2 is FQGNSA. The CDR3 runs 14 residues. CDR3 residues: CASSQAGGSNEQFF. CDR3 sequence (DNA): TGTGCCAGCAGCCAGGCGGGAGGGTCGAATGAGCAGTTCTTC.

This chain uses TRBV7-2 with TRBJ2-1, with 12 bases that match TRBD2. Trimming took 4 bases from V and 5 from J; bases not matched to a gene: 9. CDR1 SGHTA and CDR2 FQGNSA come from the germline V gene. The CDR3 covers 17 residues. CDR3 nucleotide sequence: TGTGCCAGCAGCTCCGCCCCGGGACTAGCGGGCCACAATGAGCAGTTCTTC. Protein product: CASSSAPGLAGHNEQFF. Filled out from reference TRBV7-2 and TRBJ2-1, the complete variable domain reads GAGVSQSPSNKVTEKGKDVELRCDPISGHTALYWYRQSLGQGLEFLIYFQGNSAPDKSGLPSDRFSAERTGGSVSTLTIQRTQQEDSAVYLCASSSAPGLAGHNEQFFGPGTRLTVL.

This clone appeared once. The V gene is TRBV5-4, the J gene TRBJ1-4; TRBD1 agrees at 9 bases. The V and J ends lost 2 bases and 7 bases, in that order; junction bases with no gene match: 6. This CDR3 region has 15 residues. Per germline, CDR1 SGHNT and CDR2 YYREEE (reference sequence). The CDR3 DNA reads as TGTGCCAGCAGCTTATGGGACAGGGTGGGTGAAAAACTGTTTTTT. Amino acids: CASSLWDRVGEKLFF.

The rearrangement uses TRBV19 and TRBJ1-2, with a weak D call TRBD1 (6 bases). Germline V gene data show CDR1 as LNHDA and CDR2 as SQIVND (reference sequence). Trimming cost V 7 bases and J 7 bases, with 10 bases left between them. CDR3 size: 11 residues. The CDR3: CASTGGAGYTF. In nucleotides, the CDR3 is TGTGCCAGTACGGGGGGGGCTGGCTACACCTTC.

The chain employs TRBV19 and TRBJ2-5; D remains ambiguous. V was trimmed by 4 bases and J by 2 bases, leaving 8 bases between them. Germline V lookup: CDR1 LNHDA, CDR2 SQIVND (reference sequence). The CDR3 loop spans 13 amino acids. Here the CDR3 reads CASSTGFQETQYF. CDR3 DNA: TGTGCCAGTAGTACAGGATTTCAAGAGACCCAGTACTTC.

The chain joins TRBV5-1 to TRBJ2-7, with 9 positions matching TRBD2. The germline CDR1 and CDR2 sequences are SGHRS and YFSETQ. The CDR3 spans 14 residues. Trimming cost V 4 bases and J 4 bases; bases outside gene matches: 6. The CDR3, as DNA: TGCGCCAGCAGCCGTCGGCTAGCGGGGTACGAGCAGTACTTC. Its translation is CASSRRLAGYEQYF.

The gene calls are TRBV9 and TRBJ1-4; weak D call: TRBD1 (5 bases). V was pared by 1 base and J by 7 bases, with 11 bases between. Per germline, CDR1 SGDLS and CDR2 YYNGEE. This CDR3 region has 14 residues. The DNA for the CDR3 is TGTGCCAGCAGCGTACGTCCAGGGCCTGAAAAACTGTTTTTT. As protein: CASSVRPGPEKLFF. The entire variable domain, with the rest obtained from reference TRBV9 and TRBJ1-4, is as follows: DSGVTQTPKHLITATGQRVTLRCSPRSGDLSVYWYQQSLDQGLQFLIQYYNGEERAKGNILERFSAQQFPDLHSELNLSSLELGDSALYFCASSVRPGPEKLFFGSGTQLSVL.

The rearrangement joins TRBV5-1 to TRBJ1-2; tentative D call: TRBD1 (5 bases). This CDR3 spans 14 amino acids. Trimming stripped 4 bases from V and 8 bases from J, with 18 bases between. From germline, CDR1 is SGHRS and CDR2 YFSETQ. Here the CDR3 DNA reads TGCGCCAGCAGCCCCCCAAACAGGTTGAGCGGCTACACCTTC. Its protein is CASSPPNRLSGYTF.

With regard to this clone: It is unclear where the CDR3 begins or ends on the DNA, so no DNA is shown, and the CDR3 is as TCRdb lists it. The chain joins TRBV21-1 to TRBJ1-2; the tabulated D call, TRBD1, remains unverified against the DNA. TRBV21-1 is annotated as a pseudogene. Termini included, the CDR3 measures 15 amino acids. The CDR3 here is CASSKVGQGSYGYTF.

V usage is TRBV19 and J usage is TRBJ2-1; D is ambiguous. The length of the CDR3 is 15 residues. The V and J ends lost 1 base and 7 bases respectively, with 14 bases between them. CDR1 LNHDA and CDR2 SQIVND come from the germline V gene (reference sequence). The CDR3 DNA reads TGTGCCAGTAGTATAGGGGGAACAGACGCTAATGAGCAGTTCTTC. This encodes CASSIGGTDANEQFF.

The chain joins TRBV4-2 to TRBJ2-1; tentative D call: TRBD1 (5 bases). In germline, CDR1 is LGHNA, CDR2 YNFKEQ. Trimming removed 4 bases from V and 0 bases from J, with 13 bases in between. CDR3 length equals 16 residues. The CDR3 nucleotides are TGTGCCAGCAGCCGTAAGTGGACAAGCTCCTACAATGAGCAGTTCTTC. This translates into CASSRKWTSSYNEQFF.

For the CDR3, the DNA is TGTGCCAGCAGTTTGCCGGGACAGGGCGGCCAGTACTTC. This gives the protein CASSLPGQGGQYF. V usage is TRBV6-5 and J usage is TRBJ2-7; 9 positions match TRBD1. CDR3 length: 13 residues. The ends lost 4 bases at V and 10 bases at J; junction bases unmatched: 8. Germline V gene lookup returns CDR1 MNHEY and CDR2 SVGAGI.

J is TRBJ2-1 and V is TRBV11-3, with D perhaps TRBD2 (6 bases). Germline V lookup: CDR1 SGHNT, CDR2 YENEEA. The CDR3 is 15 amino acids. The V and J ends lost 1 base and 4 bases respectively, with 11 bases between them. CDR3 DNA sequence: TGTGCCAGCAGCTTAGGCGGGGTTACATACAATGAGCAGTTCTTC. Translation: CASSLGGVTYNEQFF.

The J gene is TRBJ1-4, the V gene TRBV27, with unresolved D. Germline V gene lookup returns CDR1 MNHEY and CDR2 SMNVEV (reference sequence). This CDR3 region has 12 residues. V was pared by 6 bases and J by 6 bases, with 8 bases between. CDR3 sequence: CASSRPYEKLFF. The CDR3 DNA sequence: TGTGCCAGCAGCCGGCCCTATGAAAAACTGTTTTTT.

The chain employs TRBV11-1 and TRBJ2-1, with D perhaps being TRBD1 or TRBD2 (5 bases each). The CDR3 covers 14 residues. Trimming removed 5 bases from V and 2 bases from J, with 10 bases in between. The germline CDR1 and CDR2 sequences are SGHAT and FQDESV (reference sequence). The CDR3 reads CASSRGVPYNEQFF. Written as DNA, the CDR3 is TGTGCCAGCAGCCGAGGGGTTCCCTACAATGAGCAGTTCTTC. Full variable domain (outside the CDR3, taken from reference TRBV11-1 and TRBJ2-1): EAEVAQSPRYKITEKSQAVAFWCDPISGHATLYWYRQILGQGPELLVQFQDESVVDDSQLPKDRFSAERLKGVDSTLKIQPAELGDSAMYLCASSRGVPYNEQFFGPGTRLTVL.

V is TRBV12-5 and J is TRBJ2-5, with D tentatively TRBD1 (6 bases). With 1 base removed from V and 2 bases from J, the gap between germline ends came to 8 bases. The CDR3 contains 14 residues. The germline CDR1 and CDR2 sequences are LGHNT and FRNRAP. For the CDR3, the DNA is TGTGCTAGTGGTTTGGGTGGGACACAAGAGACCCAGTACTTC. Its protein is CASGLGGTQETQYF.

The gene calls are TRBV28 and TRBJ2-5, with TRBD2 matching 14 bases. CDR3 length equals 16 residues. Germline V gene data show CDR1 as MDHEN and CDR2 as SYDVKM. Trimming took 5 bases from V and 5 from J; bases not matched to a gene: 7. The CDR3 nucleotides read TGTGCCAGCAGTCCAACGGGACTAGCGGGAGTGGAGACCCAGTACTTC. Translating gives CASSPTGLAGVETQYF.